This TCR beta chain is drawn from a study of blood T cell repertoires in COVID-19. Study background: COVID-19 samples collected from the United States, Italy and Spain covered acute and convalescent phases.

In the source study's methods: Reference gene primer amplification gave estimated nucleated cell counts. Clones were sequenced by immunoSEQ multiplex PCR, and TCRdb holds only the in-frame ones, with some missing. For V, J and clone size, that table is used; D and trimming come from the DNA. The table has about 99,000 clones, more than 70% seen once. There are 12 residues in the CDR3. V was pared by 5 bases and J by 3 bases, with 10 bases between. Germline CDR1 reads SQVTM; CDR2 reads ANQGSEA. The TCR was taken from a woman aged 80 or over in a cohort sampled during active COVID-19. This rearrangement joins TRBV29-1 to TRBJ1-1; tentative D call: TRBD1 (6 bases). Sequenced: peripheral blood. The CDR3, as DNA: TGCAGCGTTTACAGGGTCCACACTGAAGCTTTCTTT. Translated, it gives CSVYRVHTEAFF.